This passage covers 18 T cell receptor beta chains from one sample sequenced in a study of cytomegalovirus exposure and HLA in healthy donors. In the PCR, 60 Vbeta and 13 Jbeta primers were used. The repertoire was sequenced with immunoSEQ multiplex PCR; TCRdb's copy has only in-frame clones and lacks some. This table holds around 150,000 clones, roughly four fifths found once. The sequencing sample was made of PBMCs. The receptors originated from a male donor in good health and CMV-seronegative.

The J gene is TRBJ1-4, the V gene TRBV11-2; no reliable D call. Between the trimmed V and J ends, which lost 3 bases and 5 bases, there was a span of 13 bases. Germline assignment: CDR1 SGHAT and CDR2 FQNNGV. CDR3 size: 15 residues. DNA for the CDR3: TGTGCCAGCAGCTTCGACCCCTCGGGGAATGAAAAACTGTTTTTT. Its translation: CASSFDPSGNEKLFF. The full variable domain, with the rest looked up from reference TRBV11-2 and TRBJ1-4, is EAGVAQSPRYKIIEKRQSVAFWCNPISGHATLYWYQQILGQGPKLLIQFQNNGVVDDSQLPKDRFSAERLKGVDSTLKIQPAKLEDSAVYLCASSFDPSGNEKLFFGSGTQLSVL.

The genes are TRBV28 and TRBJ2-7, with unresolved D. This CDR3 contains 11 residues. V was trimmed by 3 bases and J by 3 bases, leaving 3 bases between them. Germline V CDR1 and CDR2: MDHEN, SYDVKM. This CDR3 reads CASSFYYEQYF. The CDR3 coding sequence is TGTGCCAGCAGTTTTTACTACGAGCAGTACTTC.

The gene calls are TRBV9 and TRBJ1-1; 11 bases align to TRBD1. V lost 7 bases and J lost 3; bases outside the gene matches: 2. Per germline, CDR1 SGDLS and CDR2 YYNGEE. The CDR3 is 13 amino acids. The CDR3 loop is CASAGQGDTEAFF. CDR3 DNA sequence: TGTGCCAGCGCGGGACAGGGGGACACTGAAGCTTTCTTT.

This clone was recorded once. The chain uses TRBV27 and TRBJ1-5; D call uncertain. Looked up from germline, CDR1 is MNHEY and CDR2 is SMNVEV (reference sequence). The CDR3 runs to 16 residues. The ends were cut back, 0 bases at V and 0 bases at J, with 9 bases in the middle. The CDR3 nucleotides read TGTGCCAGCAGTTTATCTTGGTCCTATAGCAATCAGCCCCAGCATTTT. This gives the protein CASSLSWSYSNQPQHF.

In its sample, this clone was seen once. The rearrangement links TRBV28 to TRBJ2-5; 7 nucleotides line up with TRBD2. This CDR3 has 14 amino acids. J was trimmed by 7 bases and V by 8 bases; bases with no gene match: 13. Germline CDR1 and CDR2: MDHEN and SYDVKM. The CDR3 region has the DNA TGTGCCAGCCAAAAACCCAGCGGGACGGGGACCCAGTACTTC. Its protein product is CASQKPSGTGTQYF.

The table lists this clone with a few counts. The chain couples TRBV25-1 to TRBJ2-3; D ambiguous. V lost 4 bases, J lost 2 bases, and 10 bases lay in between. This CDR3 region has 14 residues. Per the germline V gene, CDR1 is MGHDK and CDR2 is SYGVNS. This chain's CDR3 is CASSGIDTTDTQYF. The DNA of the CDR3 is TGTGCCAGCAGTGGCATTGACACCACAGATACGCAGTATTTT. Complete variable domain (other parts from reference TRBV25-1 and TRBJ2-3): EADIYQTPRYLVIGTGKKITLECSQTMGHDKMYWYQQDPGMELHLIHYSYGVNSTEKGDLSSESTVSRIRTEHFPLTLESARPSHTSQYLCASSGIDTTDTQYFGPGTRLTVL.

The chain uses TRBV6-1 and TRBJ1-2, with TRBD1 identical over 8 bases. V shed 2 bases, J shed 6 bases, and the junction held 5 bases outside the gene matches. Germline loops: CDR1 MNHNS, CDR2 SASEGT. The CDR3 is 14 amino acids. As DNA, the CDR3 is TGTGCCAGCAGTGAACAGGGGGCTTCGGATGGCTACACCTTC. As protein: CASSEQGASDGYTF.

This clone occurred a few times. The chain links TRBV7-9 to TRBJ2-7, with 9 positions matching TRBD1. The J segment lost 0 bases and the V segment lost 3 bases, leaving 3 bases of the junction unmatched. In germline, CDR1 is SEHNR, CDR2 FQNEAQ (reference sequence). The CDR3 loop spans 15 amino acids. For the CDR3, the DNA is TGTGCCAGCAGCTTCGGACAGGGGTTCTCCTACGAGCAGTACTTC. It encodes CASSFGQGFSYEQYF.

The rearrangement uses TRBV29-1 and TRBJ2-6, with D possibly being TRBD2 (6 bases). Germline V gene lookup returns CDR1 SQVTM and CDR2 ANQGSEA. This CDR3 is 14 amino acids long. Trimming removed 7 bases from V and 2 bases from J, with 12 bases in between. CDR3 loop: CSALGGAGANVLTF. Written as DNA, the CDR3 is TGCAGCGCATTGGGGGGAGCTGGGGCCAACGTCCTGACTTTC. Looking up the rest from reference TRBV29-1 and TRBJ2-6 gives the full variable domain: SAVISQKPSRDICQRGTSLTIQCQVDSQVTMMFWYRQQPGQSLTLIATANQGSEATYESGFVIDKFPISRPNLTFSTLTVSNMSPEDSSIYLCSALGGAGANVLTFGAGSRLTVL.

The chain has TRBV30 and TRBJ2-1, with TRBD2 matching 9 bases. The germline V gene encodes CDR1 GTSNPN and CDR2 SVGIG (reference sequence). This CDR3 contains 17 residues. Germline trimming cut 1 base from V and 5 bases from J; bases unmatched to any gene: 12. Here the CDR3 DNA reads TGTGCCTGGAGTGCCGGGGGAGCGGGAGGCAGAAACAATGAGCAGTTCTTC. Translated: CAWSAGGAGGRNNEQFF.

The chain uses TRBV18 and TRBJ2-1; D possibly corresponds to TRBD2 (6 bases). Trimming cost V 5 bases and J 9 bases, with 20 bases left between them. The CDR3 totals 15 residues. Per germline, CDR1 KGHSH and CDR2 LQKENI. CDR3 in amino acids: CASSSFSGLEGEQFF. Written as DNA, the CDR3 is TGTGCCAGCTCATCGTTTAGCGGCCTCGAGGGTGAGCAGTTCTTC.

This clone was detected only a few times. The chain is built from TRBV27 and TRBJ1-2; TRBD1 matches 8 bases. CDR1 and CDR2 (germline): MNHEY, SMNVEV (reference sequence). With V trimmed by 7 bases and J by 3 bases, 10 bases remained unmatched. The CDR3 contains 15 residues. CDR3 in amino acids: CASTRSGTGHYGYTF. In DNA, the CDR3 is TGTGCCAGCACCCGGTCGGGGACAGGTCACTATGGCTACACCTTC.

This clone showed up just once. The rearrangement joins TRBV11-2 to TRBJ2-7, with D tentatively TRBD2 (5 bases). This CDR3 spans 13 amino acids. CDR1 and CDR2 (germline): SGHAT, FQNNGV. DNA of the CDR3: TGTGCTACAGCCCGAGGGCCCAGCTACGAGCAGTACTTC. Protein product: CATARGPSYEQYF.

V gene TRBV15 combines with J gene TRBJ2-7; possible D gene TRBD1, 6 bases. The CDR3 is 14 residues long. V was pared by 6 bases and J by 2 bases, with 14 bases between. The germline V gene encodes CDR1 LNHNV and CDR2 YYDKDF (reference sequence). The CDR3, as DNA: TGTGCCACCAGTACCGACAGGTTTGCCTACGAGCAGTACTTC. Protein sequence: CATSTDRFAYEQYF.

The rearrangement joins TRBV18 to TRBJ1-1; 7 bases map to TRBD1. The CDR3 covers 13 residues. The ends lost 8 bases at V and 7 bases at J; junction bases unmatched: 10. Germline assignment: CDR1 KGHSH and CDR2 LQKENI. CDR3 sequence reads: CASTGDSRSEAFF. The CDR3 DNA is TGTGCCAGCACCGGGGACAGTCGGAGTGAAGCTTTCTTT.

The rearrangement links TRBV27 to TRBJ2-1; D might be TRBD1 (5 bases). The CDR3 consists of 14 residues. V lost 4 bases to trimming and J lost 2 bases, with 9 bases between them. Looked up from germline, CDR1 is MNHEY and CDR2 is SMNVEV (reference sequence). In DNA form, the CDR3 reads TGTGCCAGCAGTTGGGGCCAGGCCTACAATGAGCAGTTCTTC. Translated, it gives CASSWGQAYNEQFF.

The chain couples TRBV5-6 to TRBJ2-1; D may be TRBD1 (5 bases). The V and J ends lost 2 bases and 10 bases respectively, with 7 bases between them. The CDR3 length is 11 residues. Germline V lookup: CDR1 SGHDT, CDR2 YYEEEE. The CDR3 loop reads CASSLGHEQFF. In DNA form, the CDR3 reads TGTGCCAGCAGCTTAGGACACGAGCAGTTCTTC.

The J gene is TRBJ1-6, the V gene TRBV4-1; D may be TRBD1 (5 bases). V dropped 1 base and J dropped 6 bases, with 10 bases sitting between them. The CDR3 totals 15 residues. Germline V lookup: CDR1 MGHRA, CDR2 YSYEKL. As DNA, the CDR3 is TGCGCCAGCAGCCAAGTCCCAGGGATTAATTCACCCCTCCACTTT. Translation gives CASSQVPGINSPLHF.